A selection of T cell receptor beta chains follows, all from one sample in a study of cytotoxic CD8 clonotypes in ibrutinib-treated CLL. TCRdb's copy holds only in-frame clones and misses some; the assay was immunoSEQ multiplex PCR. Of approximately 91,000 clones in the sample, more than 75% are singletons; the top ten hold roughly 5%. Sequenced here: PBMCs, sampled after 12 months of ibrutinib treatment. The source of these receptors is a human donor with chronic lymphocytic leukemia. The CDR3 runs from the conserved cysteine through the conserved F or W. The D gene is left open where the match is weak. Where a row states a size, it is once, few, many or the class of an expanded clone; other rows omit it.

J: TRBJ1-5; size: NA; length: 12; V: TRBV28; D: TRBD1; CDR3: CAAGGLIQPQHF
J: TRBJ1-2; size: NA; length: 14; V: TRBV5-5; D: TRBD1; CDR3: CASSPTGGDYGYTF
J: TRBJ2-1; size: NA; length: 16; V: TRBV21-1; D: NA; CDR3: CASSTRQPRGYHEQFF
J: TRBJ1-5; size: NA; length: 14; V: TRBV19; D: TRBD1; CDR3: CASSTQGADGPQHF
J: TRBJ2-7; size: NA; length: 14; V: TRBV5-1; D: TRBD1; CDR3: CASGSGGQGSEQYF
J: TRBJ2-7; size: NA; length: 15; V: TRBV5-1; D: NA; CDR3: CASSLGSPLRREQYF
J: TRBJ1-1; size: NA; length: 13; V: TRBV6-5; D: NA; CDR3: CASSYGPGTEAFF
J: TRBJ1-1; size: NA; length: 14; V: TRBV7-2; D: NA; CDR3: CASSLRPGDTEAFF
J: TRBJ2-7; size: NA; length: 14; V: TRBV9; D: TRBD1; CDR3: CASSVGQGAYEQYF
J: TRBJ2-1; size: NA; length: 15; V: TRBV7-2; D: NA; CDR3: CASSLVGPTAGEQFF
J: TRBJ2-1; size: NA; length: 15; V: TRBV15; D: TRBD2; CDR3: CATSPGLANYNEQFF
J: TRBJ1-1; size: NA; length: 11; V: TRBV28; D: TRBD1; CDR3: CASGYRGEAFF
J: TRBJ1-6; size: NA; length: 15; V: TRBV6-1; D: NA; CDR3: CASSEPGLGVSPLHF
J: TRBJ2-7; size: NA; length: 17; V: TRBV5-1; D: TRBD2; CDR3: CASSAHPGTSGSGEQYF
J: TRBJ1-1; size: NA; length: 13; V: TRBV10-3; D: NA; CDR3: CAIRSDRNTEAFF
J: TRBJ2-3; size: NA; length: 16; V: TRBV4-3; D: NA; CDR3: CASSHRFSVRTDTQYF
J: TRBJ2-1; size: NA; length: 15; V: TRBV9; D: TRBD2; CDR3: CATPGGGRGPGEQFF
J: TRBJ2-3; size: few; length: 14; V: TRBV10-2; D: TRBD1; CDR3: CASAGQGRTDTQYF
J: TRBJ2-3; size: NA; length: 15; V: TRBV18; D: TRBD2; CDR3: CASSPSRETTDTQYF
J: TRBJ1-4; size: NA; length: 15; V: TRBV28; D: NA; CDR3: CASIRGGATNEKLFF
J: TRBJ2-3; size: NA; length: 15; V: TRBV2; D: TRBD2; CDR3: CASNLLAGLVDTQYF
J: TRBJ2-1; size: NA; length: 14; V: TRBV7-2; D: NA; CDR3: CASSQMYLNNEQFF
J: TRBJ1-2; size: NA; length: 12; V: TRBV28; D: NA; CDR3: CASSLQGYGYTF
J: TRBJ1-5; size: NA; length: 14; V: TRBV6-4; D: NA; CDR3: CASSKGVGGQPQHF
J: TRBJ2-1; size: NA; length: 16; V: TRBV18; D: NA; CDR3: CASSRVGGDGPNEQFF
J: TRBJ1-2; size: NA; length: 15; V: TRBV6-5; D: TRBD1; CDR3: CASRPRGQPTYGYTF
J: TRBJ1-5; size: NA; length: 13; V: TRBV6-5; D: NA; CDR3: CASKMGVDGPQHF
J: TRBJ2-5; size: NA; length: 19; V: TRBV7-8; D: TRBD1; CDR3: CASNSPRGLGFRVGETQYF
J: TRBJ2-1; size: NA; length: 13; V: TRBV9; D: NA; CDR3: CASSVAVVAEQFF
J: TRBJ2-3; size: NA; length: 12; V: TRBV7-2; D: NA; CDR3: CASSSLPAPEYF
J: TRBJ2-5; size: NA; length: 15; V: TRBV7-2; D: NA; CDR3: CASSLGSGAGETQYF
J: TRBJ1-1; size: NA; length: 14; V: TRBV10-3; D: NA; CDR3: CAITMDGPNTEAFF
J: TRBJ2-4; size: NA; length: 15; V: TRBV7-9; D: TRBD2; CDR3: CASSAGLAGDYIQYF
J: TRBJ1-1; size: NA; length: 13; V: TRBV6-5; D: TRBD1; CDR3: CASRTTGYPEAFF
J: TRBJ2-1; size: NA; length: 14; V: TRBV28; D: NA; CDR3: CASSAGSSYNEQFF
J: TRBJ1-3; size: NA; length: 15; V: TRBV19; D: NA; CDR3: CASSRVDSSGNTIYF
J: TRBJ2-5; size: NA; length: 16; V: TRBV9; D: TRBD2; CDR3: CASSVGRRGGVETQYF
J: TRBJ2-1; size: NA; length: 16; V: TRBV5-4; D: TRBD2; CDR3: CASSPPGGSSYNEQFF
J: TRBJ2-2; size: NA; length: 16; V: TRBV4-3; D: NA; CDR3: CASSRNCRTNTGELFF
J: TRBJ2-3; size: few; length: 14; V: TRBV4-3; D: NA; CDR3: CASSPPLAPDTQYF
J: TRBJ1-3; size: NA; length: 14; V: TRBV10-2; D: NA; CDR3: CASSEHHSGNTIYF
J: TRBJ2-7; size: NA; length: 10; V: TRBV29-1; D: NA; CDR3: CSVGTYEQYF
J: TRBJ2-1; size: few; length: 16; V: TRBV4-1; D: NA; CDR3: CASSQLDLISYNEQFF
J: TRBJ1-4; size: NA; length: 15; V: TRBV6-1; D: NA; CDR3: CASTPITNQWGKLFF
J: TRBJ1-4; size: NA; length: 14; V: TRBV5-1; D: NA; CDR3: CASSTGRSNEKLFF
J: TRBJ2-5; size: NA; length: 12; V: TRBV7-2; D: NA; CDR3: CASSLAGETQYF